Shown below are 20 T cell receptor beta chains from a single sample sequenced in a study of blood T cell repertoires in COVID-19. Produced via immunoSEQ multiplex PCR; TCRdb's table is partial and in-frame only. The sample consists of 80,000 or so clones, 82% of them appearing once. Sequenced sample: peripheral blood. These receptors were collected from a man aged 55 to 70 with acute or convalescent COVID-19.

The count of this clone is one. This chain uses TRBV7-2 with TRBJ2-7, with 12 bases fitting TRBD2. Germline CDR1 reads SGHTA; CDR2 reads FQGNSA. V shed 3 bases and J 7 bases; nucleotides not matched to a gene: 7. The CDR3 extends over 15 amino acids. The DNA for the CDR3 is TGTGCCAGCAGCTTCCGACTAGCGGGAGAATATGAGCAGTACTTC. Residues: CASSFRLAGEYEQYF.

The chain employs TRBV5-1 and TRBJ2-3; 7 bases agree with TRBD1. The CDR3 extends over 15 amino acids. V lost 5 bases and J lost 0; bases outside the gene matches: 6. Germline CDR1 SGHRS, CDR2 YFSETQ. The CDR3 DNA follows: TGCGCCAGCAGATCCCGGACAGGCAGCACAGATACGCAGTATTTT. Amino acids: CASRSRTGSTDTQYF.

J is TRBJ2-7 and V is TRBV5-1, with 10 positions matching TRBD2. The V and J ends lost 7 bases and 1 base, in that order; junction bases with no gene match: 11. Germline V CDR1 and CDR2: SGHRS, YFSETQ. The CDR3 covers 16 residues. CDR3 residues: CASAREGLALSYEQYF. CDR3 DNA: TGCGCCAGCGCTAGAGAGGGACTAGCGCTTTCCTACGAGCAGTACTTC.

The chain's CDR3 is CASSQGQAYGYTF. The CDR3 DNA reads as TGCGCCAGCAGCCAGGGACAGGCCTATGGCTACACCTTC. The chain is built from TRBV5-1 and TRBJ1-2; TRBD1 agrees at 8 bases. V dropped 4 bases and J dropped 4; count of bases not matched to a gene: 3. In germline, CDR1 is SGHRS, CDR2 YFSETQ. The CDR3 length is 13 residues.

This chain connects TRBV3-1 (or the pseudogene TRBV3-2) to TRBJ1-5; 8 nucleotides align to TRBD1. V lost 3 bases and J lost 7; bases outside the gene matches: 5. Germline V gene lookup returns CDR1 LGHDT and CDR2 YNNKEL (reference sequence). The CDR3 loop spans 14 amino acids. Written as DNA, the CDR3 is TGTGCCAGCAGCCATAGTCAGGGGGCGCAGCCCCAGCATTTT. It yields the protein CASSHSQGAQPQHF.

This chain connects TRBV19 to TRBJ2-5; 10 positions agree with TRBD2. Germline CDR1 and CDR2: LNHDA and SQIVND (reference sequence). The CDR3 runs 17 residues. J was trimmed by 1 base and V by 4 bases; bases with no gene match: 9. CDR3 sequence reads: CASSTLGTSDFQETQYF. The CDR3 region has the DNA TGTGCCAGTAGTACCCTAGGGACTAGCGATTTCCAAGAGACCCAGTACTTC.

The V gene is TRBV27, the J gene TRBJ1-2; TRBD1 is a possible D gene (5 bases). Germline CDR1 MNHEY, CDR2 SMNVEV (reference sequence). Trimming stripped 8 bases from V and 5 bases from J, with 15 bases between. This CDR3 is 13 amino acids long. The CDR3 sequence: CASAGWGFYGYTF. The CDR3, as DNA: TGTGCCAGCGCAGGGTGGGGCTTTTATGGCTACACCTTC.

V usage is TRBV12-3 or TRBV12-4 and J usage is TRBJ1-5, with D perhaps matching TRBD1 (5 bases). Trimming removed 0 bases from V and 7 bases from J, with 7 bases in between. The CDR3 is made up of 13 amino acids. CDR3 amino acids: CASSLAGGQPQHF. In DNA form, the CDR3 reads TGTGCCAGCAGTTTAGCGGGGGGGCAGCCCCAGCATTTT.

This sequence joins TRBV4-3 and TRBJ1-2; 9 bases agree with TRBD1. The CDR3 consists of 15 residues. V was pared by 0 bases and J by 4 bases, with 3 bases of the junction left unmatched. Germline CDR1 reads LGHNA; CDR2 reads YSLEER. The CDR3 spells CASSQEDRGGYGYTF. For the CDR3, the DNA is TGCGCCAGCAGCCAAGAGGACAGGGGCGGCTATGGCTACACCTTC.

This clone has a handful of counts. This chain uses TRBV6-6 with TRBJ1-5; 8 bases map to TRBD1. The V gene end was trimmed by 6 bases and the J gene end by 1 base; junction bases not matched to a gene: 2. Germline V gives CDR1 MNHNY, CDR2 SVGAGI (reference sequence). There are 14 residues in the CDR3. This chain's CDR3 is CASRSGGSNQPQHF. The CDR3, as DNA: TGTGCCAGCAGGTCAGGGGGCAGCAATCAGCCCCAGCATTTT.

This clone was recorded a few times. This chain links TRBV5-1 with TRBJ2-7; TRBD2 agrees at 14 bases. V was clipped by 0 bases and J by 11 bases; unmatched bases: 7. Germline V gives CDR1 SGHRS, CDR2 YFSETQ. CDR3 size: 15 residues. The CDR3 sequence: CASSLDPGLAGAEYF. The CDR3 nucleotides read TGCGCCAGCAGCTTGGACCCGGGACTAGCGGGGGCGGAGTACTTC.

This sequence joins TRBV25-1 and TRBJ2-7; the D gene is possibly TRBD2 (6 bases). The germline V and J ends were trimmed by 6 bases and 1 base, with 16 bases remaining between them. Germline V gene sequence: CDR1 MGHDK, CDR2 SYGVNS. This CDR3 has 15 amino acids. The CDR3 DNA sequence: TGTGCCAGCAGAGACTCATCAGGAGGGTCCTACGAGCAGTACTTC. It yields the protein CASRDSSGGSYEQYF.

The chain recombines TRBV5-6 with TRBJ1-5, with D possibly TRBD1 on 5 matching bases. The CDR3 is made up of 13 amino acids. Germline V lookup: CDR1 SGHDT, CDR2 YYEEEE. Deletions cut 4 bases from V and 9 bases from J, with 14 bases between. CDR3 in amino acids: CASSQPAGSPQHF. DNA of the CDR3: TGTGCCAGCAGCCAACCGGCAGGGTCGCCCCAGCATTTT.

The V and J genes are TRBV9 and TRBJ2-1; 12 bases align to TRBD2. CDR3 length: 15 amino acids. V was clipped by 3 bases and J by 7 bases; unmatched bases: 5. Germline V gene data show CDR1 as SGDLS and CDR2 as YYNGEE. For the CDR3, the DNA is TGTGCCAGCAGCGCGACTAGCGGGAGTGGAAATGAGCAGTTCTTC. It yields the protein CASSATSGSGNEQFF.

This clone appeared many times. The chain employs TRBV19 and TRBJ2-3, with a possible D match to TRBD2 (5 bases). CDR1 and CDR2 from the germline V gene are LNHDA and SQIVND (reference sequence). CDR3 size: 16 residues. Deletions cut 4 bases from V and 0 bases from J, with 14 bases between. The CDR3 protein is CASSNRGAFSTDTQYF. CDR3 bases: TGTGCCAGTAGTAATCGGGGAGCCTTTAGCACAGATACGCAGTATTTT.

The chain carries TRBV3-1 (or the pseudogene TRBV3-2) and TRBJ2-1; 8 bases fit TRBD2. CDR3 size: 15 residues. The germline V gene encodes CDR1 LGHDT and CDR2 YNNKEL (reference sequence). The trim removed 1 base at V and 3 bases at J, leaving 2 bases unmatched. CDR3: CASSQAGGGYNEQFF. Written as DNA, the CDR3 is TGTGCCAGCAGCCAAGCGGGGGGGGGCTACAATGAGCAGTTCTTC.

This chain connects TRBV4-1 to TRBJ2-1; 7 bases align to TRBD2. This CDR3 spans 16 amino acids. Germline values: CDR1 MGHRA, CDR2 YSYEKL. The V gene end was trimmed by 3 bases and the J gene end by 0 bases; junction bases not matched to a gene: 5. The CDR3 sequence is CASSQQRDSSYNEQFF. The DNA for the CDR3 is TGCGCCAGCAGCCAGCAGCGGGATAGCTCCTACAATGAGCAGTTCTTC.

V usage is TRBV30 and J usage is TRBJ1-5; D may be TRBD1 (6 bases). The germline V gene has CDR1 GTSNPN and CDR2 SVGIG (reference sequence). The CDR3 runs 13 residues. Trimming stripped 5 bases from V and 0 bases from J, with 8 bases between. The DNA of the CDR3 is TGTGCCTGGGCAGGGGATAGCAATCAGCCCCAGCATTTT. The encoded protein is CAWAGDSNQPQHF.

The chain couples TRBV10-1 to TRBJ1-6; weak D call: TRBD1 (6 bases). The V and J ends lost 7 bases and 7 bases respectively, with 11 bases between them. In germline, CDR1 is WNHNN, CDR2 SYGVQD (reference sequence). This CDR3 has 13 amino acids. The CDR3, as DNA: TGCGCCAGCAAAGGGACAAAGAATTCACCCCTCCACTTT. Its translation: CASKGTKNSPLHF.

This clone has a handful of counts. This sequence joins TRBV19 and TRBJ1-5, with 10 bases matching TRBD1. The CDR3 runs to 16 residues. CDR1 is LNHDA and CDR2 is SQIVND in the germline V gene (reference sequence). V lost 8 bases, J lost 8 bases, and 15 bases stayed unmatched. The CDR3 reads CASPDGGDRGAEPQHF. CDR3 bases: TGTGCCAGTCCTGACGGAGGGGACAGGGGTGCAGAGCCCCAGCATTTT.